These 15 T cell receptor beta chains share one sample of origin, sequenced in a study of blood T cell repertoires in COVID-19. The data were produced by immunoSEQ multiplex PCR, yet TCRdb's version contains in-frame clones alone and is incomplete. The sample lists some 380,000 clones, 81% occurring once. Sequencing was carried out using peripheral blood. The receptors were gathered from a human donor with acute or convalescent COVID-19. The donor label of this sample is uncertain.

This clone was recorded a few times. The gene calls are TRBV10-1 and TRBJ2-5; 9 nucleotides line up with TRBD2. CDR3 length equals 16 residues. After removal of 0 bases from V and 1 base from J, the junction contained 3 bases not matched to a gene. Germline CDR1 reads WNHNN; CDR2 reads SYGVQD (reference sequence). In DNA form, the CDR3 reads TGCGCCAGCAGTGAGTCTCGCGGGGGGGGCCAAGAGACCCAGTACTTC. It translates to CASSESRGGGQETQYF.

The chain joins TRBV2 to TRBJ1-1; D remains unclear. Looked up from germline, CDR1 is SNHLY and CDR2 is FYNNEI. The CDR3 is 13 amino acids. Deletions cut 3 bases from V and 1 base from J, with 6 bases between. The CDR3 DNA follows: TGTGCCAGCAGTGAGCGGGCGAACACTGAAGCTTTCTTT. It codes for CASSERANTEAFF.

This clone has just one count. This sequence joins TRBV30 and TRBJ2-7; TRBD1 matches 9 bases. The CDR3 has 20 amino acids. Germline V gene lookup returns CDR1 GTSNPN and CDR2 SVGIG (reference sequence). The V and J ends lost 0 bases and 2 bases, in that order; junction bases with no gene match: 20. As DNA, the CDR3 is TGTGCCTGGAGTGTATTCAGGCTCACTCACCGGGACAGGGTCCCCTACGAGCAGTACTTC. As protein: CAWSVFRLTHRDRVPYEQYF.

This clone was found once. The CDR3 sequence: CASSPRTSGGRTDTQYF. The CDR3 DNA sequence: TGTGCCAGTAGCCCCCGGACTAGCGGGGGCCGCACAGATACGCAGTATTTT. The rearrangement uses TRBV19 and TRBJ2-3, with TRBD2 identical over 13 bases. J gave up 1 base and V 6 bases, and 7 bases lay outside the gene matches. The CDR3 runs to 17 residues. Per germline, CDR1 LNHDA and CDR2 SQIVND (reference sequence).

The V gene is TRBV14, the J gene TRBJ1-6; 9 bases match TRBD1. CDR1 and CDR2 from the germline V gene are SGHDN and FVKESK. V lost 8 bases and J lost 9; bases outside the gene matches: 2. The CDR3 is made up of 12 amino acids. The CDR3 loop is CASRDRVSPLHF. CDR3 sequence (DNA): TGTGCCAGCCGGGACAGGGTTTCACCCCTCCACTTT.

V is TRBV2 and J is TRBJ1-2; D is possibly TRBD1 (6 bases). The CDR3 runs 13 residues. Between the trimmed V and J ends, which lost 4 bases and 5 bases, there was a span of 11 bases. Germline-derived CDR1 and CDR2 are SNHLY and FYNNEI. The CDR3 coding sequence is TGTGCCAGCAGTGGTCAGGGGTCTTATGGCTACACCTTC. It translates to CASSGQGSYGYTF.

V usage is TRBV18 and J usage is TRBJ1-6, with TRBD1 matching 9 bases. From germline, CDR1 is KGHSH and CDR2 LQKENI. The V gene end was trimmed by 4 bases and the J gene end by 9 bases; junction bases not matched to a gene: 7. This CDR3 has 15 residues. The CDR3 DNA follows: TGTGCCAGCTCACAGAGGACAGGGGCGCCTTCACCCCTCCACTTT. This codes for CASSQRTGAPSPLHF.

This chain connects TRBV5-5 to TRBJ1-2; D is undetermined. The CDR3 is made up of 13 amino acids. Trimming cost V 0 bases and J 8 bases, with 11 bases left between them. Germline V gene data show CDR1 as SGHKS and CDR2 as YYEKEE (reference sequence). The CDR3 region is CASSLVTRSGYTF. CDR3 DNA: TGTGCCAGCAGCTTGGTGACTCGGTCCGGCTACACCTTC.

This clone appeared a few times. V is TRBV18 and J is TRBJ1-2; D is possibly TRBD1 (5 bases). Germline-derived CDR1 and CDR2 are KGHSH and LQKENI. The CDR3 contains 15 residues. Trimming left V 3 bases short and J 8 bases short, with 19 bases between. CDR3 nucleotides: TGTGCCAGCTCACCCGATCGGACACCCTCGGAAGGCTACACCTTC. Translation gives CASSPDRTPSEGYTF.

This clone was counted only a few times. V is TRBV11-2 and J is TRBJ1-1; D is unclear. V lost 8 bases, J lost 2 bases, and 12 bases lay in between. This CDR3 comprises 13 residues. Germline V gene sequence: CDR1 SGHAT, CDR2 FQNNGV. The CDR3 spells CASSNGVNTEAFF. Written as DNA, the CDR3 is TGTGCCAGCTCTAACGGAGTTAACACTGAAGCTTTCTTT.

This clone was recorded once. As DNA, the CDR3 is TGTGCCAGCAGCCAAGACGACCGAGCGGACTACACAGATACGCAGTATTTT. Protein sequence: CASSQDDRADYTDTQYF. V usage is TRBV3-1 (or the pseudogene TRBV3-2) and J usage is TRBJ2-3; TRBD2 might be the D (6 bases). Germline lookup yields CDR1 LGHDT and CDR2 YNNKEL (reference sequence). This CDR3 is 17 amino acids long. V was clipped by 0 bases and J by 2 bases, with 15 bases between them.

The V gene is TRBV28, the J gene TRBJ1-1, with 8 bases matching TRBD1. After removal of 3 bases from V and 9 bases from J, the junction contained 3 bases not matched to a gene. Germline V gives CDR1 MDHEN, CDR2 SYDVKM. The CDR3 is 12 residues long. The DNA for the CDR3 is TGTGCCAGCAGTTTCAGGGACAGGAAAGCTTTCTTT. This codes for CASSFRDRKAFF.

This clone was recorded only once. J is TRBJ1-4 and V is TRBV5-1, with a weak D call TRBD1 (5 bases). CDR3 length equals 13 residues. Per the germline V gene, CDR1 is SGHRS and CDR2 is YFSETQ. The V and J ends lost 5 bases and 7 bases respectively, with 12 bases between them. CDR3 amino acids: CASRGEGSEKLFF. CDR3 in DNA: TGCGCCAGCAGAGGGGAAGGTTCTGAAAAACTGTTTTTT.

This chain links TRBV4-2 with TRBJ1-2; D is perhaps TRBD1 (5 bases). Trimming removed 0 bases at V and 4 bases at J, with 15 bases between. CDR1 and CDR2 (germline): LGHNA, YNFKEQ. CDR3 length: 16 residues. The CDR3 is CASSQDLTAQPYGYTF. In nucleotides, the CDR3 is TGTGCCAGCAGCCAAGATCTGACAGCCCAACCCTATGGCTACACCTTC.

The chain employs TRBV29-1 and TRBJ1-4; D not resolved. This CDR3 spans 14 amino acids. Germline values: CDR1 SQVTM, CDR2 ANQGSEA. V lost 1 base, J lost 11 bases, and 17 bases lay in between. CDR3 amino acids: CSVEVSGVSGKLFF. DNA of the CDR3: TGCAGCGTTGAAGTTTCTGGAGTCAGTGGGAAACTGTTTTTT.